This T cell receptor beta chain was sequenced for a study of memory CD4+ T cells and cytomegalovirus serostatus. Whole-study results and caveats: Each of fewer than 80 CMV-associated TCRbeta sequences occurred in one to five individuals.

The CDR3 covers 15 residues. The trim removed 6 bases at V and 4 bases at J, leaving 10 bases unmatched. Germline V gene data show CDR1 as MNHNY and CDR2 as SVGAGI (reference sequence). Of note for this clone: The target antigen is unknown.

Libraries were prepared by immunoSEQ multiplex PCR; TCRdb keeps only in-frame clonotypes and omits some of them. This sample has approximately 51,000 clones, with about 74% found just once. Single viable CD3+CD4+CD8-CD45RO+ cells were sorted as the memory CD4+ T cells. V and J are TRBV6-6 and TRBJ1-1; the match to TRBD1 covers 8 bases. Sequences were obtained from memory CD4+ T cells from blood. This TCR was recovered from an adult in good health and CMV-seropositive. The CDR3 here is CASSPTGGAGTEAFF. The CDR3 region has the DNA TGTGCCAGCAGCCCCACAGGGGGGGCCGGCACTGAAGCTTTCTTT.